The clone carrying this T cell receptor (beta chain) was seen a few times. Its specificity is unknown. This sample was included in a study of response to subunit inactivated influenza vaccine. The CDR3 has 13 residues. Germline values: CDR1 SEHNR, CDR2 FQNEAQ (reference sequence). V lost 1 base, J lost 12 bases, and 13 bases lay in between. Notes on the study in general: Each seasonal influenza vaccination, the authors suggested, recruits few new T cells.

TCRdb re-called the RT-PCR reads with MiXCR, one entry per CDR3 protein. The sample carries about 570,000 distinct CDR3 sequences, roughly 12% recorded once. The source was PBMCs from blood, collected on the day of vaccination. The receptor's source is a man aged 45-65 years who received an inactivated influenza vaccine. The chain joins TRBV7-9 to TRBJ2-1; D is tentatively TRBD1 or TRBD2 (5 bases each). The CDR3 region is CASSLGGGQWQFF. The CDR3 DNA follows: TGTGCCAGCAGCTTAGGTGGGGGTCAATGGCAGTTCTTC.